This TCR beta chain was captured in a study of radiotherapy plus CTLA-4 blockade in lung cancer. This table comes from immunoSEQ multiplex PCR, and its TCRdb copy is limited to in-frame clones, with some not included. The sample lists 85,000 to 95,000 clones; about four fifths were seen once. The CDR3 totals 15 residues. Trimming cost V 9 bases and J 2 bases; bases outside gene matches: 5. Germline CDR1 reads SNHLY; CDR2 reads FYNNEI. The study treated chemo-refractory metastatic non-small-cell lung cancer patients with focal radiation plus ipilimumab CTLA-4 blockade. Sequenced here: peripheral blood, sampled from a patient treated with radiotherapy plus ipilimumab. The TCR was taken from a human donor with non-small cell lung cancer that progressed on radiotherapy plus ipilimumab. The chain joins TRBV2 to TRBJ2-1; TRBD2 matches 12 bases. The CDR3 is CASGGLAGTYNEQFF. The CDR3 region has the DNA TGTGCCAGTGGAGGACTAGCGGGAACCTACAATGAGCAGTTCTTC.